The present entry profiles one T cell receptor beta chain with its context. No antigen is known for it. V lost 4 bases to trimming and J lost 8 bases, with 9 bases between them. CDR3 length: 11 residues. Per germline, CDR1 SQVTM and CDR2 ANQGSEA. This entry belongs to a study of T cells in localized non-small cell lung cancer. Study-level results: Among blood samples, higher T cell density accompanied longer overall survival.

The repertoire was sequenced with immunoSEQ multiplex PCR; TCRdb's copy has only in-frame clones and lacks some. The data contain 40,000 to 50,000 clones, approximately 91% of them singletons. The starting material was peripheral blood, obtained before any cancer treatment. This clonotype was sampled from a female donor older than 55 with stage I squamous cell lung carcinoma. This chain uses TRBV29-1 with TRBJ2-1; D is possibly TRBD2 (6 bases). CDR3 region: CSVGTIDEQFF. CDR3 nucleotide sequence: TGCAGCGTTGGGACTATCGATGAGCAGTTCTTC.